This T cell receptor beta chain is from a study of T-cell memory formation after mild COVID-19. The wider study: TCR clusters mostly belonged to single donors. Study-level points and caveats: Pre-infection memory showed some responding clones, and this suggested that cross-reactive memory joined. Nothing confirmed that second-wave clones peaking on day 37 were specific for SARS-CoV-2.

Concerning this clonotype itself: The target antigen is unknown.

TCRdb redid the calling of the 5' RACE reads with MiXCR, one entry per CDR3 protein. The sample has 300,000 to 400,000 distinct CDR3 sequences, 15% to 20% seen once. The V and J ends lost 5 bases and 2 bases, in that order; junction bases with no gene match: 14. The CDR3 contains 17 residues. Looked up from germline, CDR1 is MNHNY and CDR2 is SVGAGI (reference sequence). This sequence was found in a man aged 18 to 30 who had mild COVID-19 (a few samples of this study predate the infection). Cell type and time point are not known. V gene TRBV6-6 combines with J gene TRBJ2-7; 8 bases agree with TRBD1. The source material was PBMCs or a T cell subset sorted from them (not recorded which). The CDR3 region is CASSPNPPDRVAYEQYF. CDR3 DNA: TGTGCCAGCAGTCCCAACCCCCCGGACAGGGTAGCCTACGAGCAGTACTTC.